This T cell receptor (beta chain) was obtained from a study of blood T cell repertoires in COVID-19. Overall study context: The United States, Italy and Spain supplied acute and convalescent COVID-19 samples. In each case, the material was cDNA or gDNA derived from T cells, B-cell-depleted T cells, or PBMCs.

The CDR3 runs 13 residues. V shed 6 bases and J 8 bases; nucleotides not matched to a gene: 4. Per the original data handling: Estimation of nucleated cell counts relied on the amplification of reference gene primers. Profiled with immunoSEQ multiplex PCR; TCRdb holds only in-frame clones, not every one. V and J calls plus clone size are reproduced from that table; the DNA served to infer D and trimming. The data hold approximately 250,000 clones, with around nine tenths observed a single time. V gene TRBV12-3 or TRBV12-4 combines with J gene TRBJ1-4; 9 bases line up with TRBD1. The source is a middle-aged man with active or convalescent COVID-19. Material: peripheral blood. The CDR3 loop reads CASRGQGGEKLFF. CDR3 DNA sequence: TGTGCCAGCAGGGGACAGGGTGGGGAAAAACTGTTTTTT.